The 21 T cell receptor beta chains below come from one sample, sequenced in a study of T-cell reconstitution after alpha-beta-depleted transplantation in children. It was with unique molecular identifiers that the TCRbeta library was prepared. TCRdb re-analysed the PCR reads in MiXCR, keeping a single row per CDR3 protein. The sample holds around 490,000 distinct CDR3 sequences, 10% to 12% seen once. The starting material was PBMCs, mostly from graft donor cells, obtained 180 days after TCRalphabeta/CD19-depleted stem cell transplant. These TCRs come from a female patient under 10 years old who had a stem cell transplant for aplastic anemia, so the T cells may come from the graft donor.

This clonotype was detected ten times or more. The gene calls are TRBV5-1 and TRBJ1-1; D unresolved. The CDR3 covers 14 residues. V lost 1 base, J lost 4 bases, and 11 bases lay in between. Germline CDR1 and CDR2: SGHRS and YFSETQ. The CDR3 region has the DNA TGCGCCAGCAGCTTGTGGGGTAGTACCACTGAAGCTTTCTTT. Translated, it gives CASSLWGSTTEAFF. Full variable domain (remainder filled in from reference TRBV5-1 and TRBJ1-1): KAGVTQTPRYLIKTRGQQVTLSCSPISGHRSVSWYQQTPGQGLQFLFEYFSETQRNKGNFPGRFSGRQFSNSRSEMNVSTLELGDSALYLCASSLWGSTTEAFFGQGTRLTVV.

V is TRBV28 and J is TRBJ2-1, with 8 nucleotides matching TRBD2. After removal of 5 bases from V and 8 bases from J, the junction contained 8 bases not matched to a gene. CDR1 MDHEN and CDR2 SYDVKM come from the germline V gene. The CDR3 is made up of 14 amino acids. The CDR3 region is CASSPSGGMDEQFF. CDR3 coding DNA: TGTGCCAGCAGTCCTTCGGGGGGGATGGATGAGCAGTTCTTC. The whole variable domain, remainder taken from reference TRBV28 and TRBJ2-1, is DVKVTQSSRYLVKRTGEKVFLECVQDMDHENMFWYRQDPGLGLRLIYFSYDVKMKEKGDIPEGYSVSREKKERFSLILESASTNQTSMYLCASSPSGGMDEQFFGPGTRLTVL.

The table lists this clonotype with a few counts. This chain uses TRBV28 with TRBJ2-7, with TRBD1 matching over 8 bases. The CDR3 extends over 13 amino acids. V was clipped by 9 bases and J by 5 bases; unmatched bases: 9. The germline V gene has CDR1 MDHEN and CDR2 SYDVKM. This CDR3 reads CASWDRNLDEQYF. For the CDR3, the DNA is TGTGCCAGTTGGGACAGGAACTTGGACGAGCAGTACTTC.

This rearrangement joins TRBV19 to TRBJ2-7, with 7 nucleotides matching TRBD2. V was clipped by 3 bases and J by 5 bases; unmatched bases: 13. Per germline, CDR1 LNHDA and CDR2 SQIVND (reference sequence). There are 16 residues in the CDR3. DNA for the CDR3: TGTGCCAGTAGTATGGGAGGGCGACGTACCGGGGACGAGCAGTACTTC. Encoded protein: CASSMGGRRTGDEQYF.

The rearrangement uses TRBV10-3 and TRBJ2-1, with 8 bases fitting TRBD2. The junction had 6 bases not matched to a gene; V was cut back by 5 bases and J by 0 bases. Per the germline V gene, CDR1 is ENHRY and CDR2 is SYGVKD. The CDR3 sequence is 16 residues long. CDR3 region: CAISLLAVSSYNEQFF. CDR3 nucleotide sequence: TGTGCCATCAGTTTACTAGCGGTGAGCTCCTACAATGAGCAGTTCTTC.

This clonotype occurred a few times. The chain has TRBV6-5 and TRBJ1-2; D is perhaps TRBD1 (6 bases). CDR3 size: 16 residues. CDR1 MNHEY and CDR2 SVGAGI come from the germline V gene. V was cut by 2 bases and J by 5 bases, with 18 bases left in between. The DNA for the CDR3 is TGTGCCAGCAGTTACGCCAAGATTACAGGGTCGTATGGCTACACCTTC. It translates to CASSYAKITGSYGYTF.

This chain connects TRBV7-3 to TRBJ2-1, with TRBD2 matching 10 bases. The V gene end was trimmed by 3 bases and the J gene end by 8 bases; junction bases not matched to a gene: 7. Germline CDR1 is SGHTA and CDR2 is FQGTGA. The CDR3 sequence is 15 residues long. CDR3 sequence: CASSFRTSGIDEQFF. The DNA of the CDR3 is TGTGCCAGCAGCTTCCGGACTAGCGGTATCGATGAGCAGTTCTTC. Full variable domain (missing parts from reference TRBV7-3 and TRBJ2-1): GAGVSQTPSNKVTEKGKYVELRCDPISGHTALYWYRQSLGQGPEFLIYFQGTGAADDSGLPNDRFFAVRPEGSVSTLKIQRTERGDSAVYLCASSFRTSGIDEQFFGPGTRLTVL.

This clonotype has only a few counts. This chain links TRBV28 with TRBJ2-7; D not resolved. V was clipped by 1 base and J by 0 bases, with 7 bases between them. Germline values: CDR1 MDHEN, CDR2 SYDVKM. The CDR3 runs to 14 residues. CDR3 nucleotide sequence: TGTGCCAGCAGTTTATTGGGGTTCTCCTACGAGCAGTACTTC. This translates into CASSLLGFSYEQYF. Variable domain in full (rest from reference TRBV28 and TRBJ2-7): DVKVTQSSRYLVKRTGEKVFLECVQDMDHENMFWYRQDPGLGLRLIYFSYDVKMKEKGDIPEGYSVSREKKERFSLILESASTNQTSMYLCASSLLGFSYEQYFGPGTRLTVT.

The chain employs TRBV7-9 and TRBJ2-1; the D is unclear. This CDR3 has 15 residues. The germline gives CDR1 SEHNR, CDR2 FQNEAQ (reference sequence). V shed 2 bases and J shed 6 bases, with 14 bases lying between them. This CDR3 reads CASSLKGYSTNEQFF. DNA for the CDR3: TGTGCCAGCAGCTTAAAGGGTTACTCCACCAATGAGCAGTTCTTC.

At least ten counts were recorded for this clonotype. The gene calls are TRBV29-1 and TRBJ1-1, with unresolved D. This CDR3 has 15 residues. CDR1 is SQVTM, CDR2 ANQGSEA, per germline. V dropped 0 bases and J dropped 4 bases, with 15 bases sitting between them. The CDR3 DNA follows: TGCAGCGTTGAAGACCCGCGAGTCCTTGGCACTGAAGCTTTCTTT. This translates into CSVEDPRVLGTEAFF.

V gene TRBV28 combines with J gene TRBJ2-7; D perhaps matches TRBD1 (6 bases). CDR3 size: 15 residues. V shed 6 bases and J shed 2 bases, with 17 bases lying between them. CDR1 and CDR2 from the germline V gene are MDHEN and SYDVKM. For the CDR3, the DNA is TGTGCCAGCAGCTACCTCATCGGGACACCCTACGAGCAGTACTTC. Translation gives CASSYLIGTPYEQYF.

The chain joins TRBV9 to TRBJ1-3; D is unclear. The CDR3 contains 14 residues. Deletions cut 4 bases from V and 0 bases from J, with 8 bases between. Germline CDR1 reads SGDLS; CDR2 reads YYNGEE. The CDR3 spells CASSPESSGNTIYF. The DNA of the CDR3 is TGTGCCAGCAGCCCAGAGAGCTCTGGAAACACCATATATTTT.

This clonotype was found many times. The rearrangement joins TRBV24-1 to TRBJ1-5; D not certain. The CDR3 totals 12 residues. The germline V and J ends were trimmed by 4 bases and 4 bases, with 4 bases remaining between them. Germline CDR1 is KGHDR and CDR2 is SFDVKD. The DNA of the CDR3 is TGTGCCACCAGTGACCCGAATCAGCCCCAGCATTTT. This encodes CATSDPNQPQHF.

The V and J genes are TRBV3-1 and TRBJ2-4; perhaps TRBD1 as D (6 bases). This CDR3 is 14 amino acids long. V was clipped by 7 bases and J by 3 bases, with 13 bases between them. CDR1 and CDR2 from the germline V gene are LGHDT and YNNKEL (reference sequence). The CDR3 spells CASKRRGGKNIQYF. CDR3 in DNA: TGTGCCAGCAAACGCCGAGGGGGCAAAAACATTCAGTACTTC.

The genes are TRBV2 and TRBJ2-7, with 9 bases that match TRBD1. Germline lookup yields CDR1 SNHLY and CDR2 FYNNEI. V shed 6 bases and J 2 bases; nucleotides not matched to a gene: 5. The CDR3 has 14 amino acids. CDR3 protein: CASRVRDRAYEQYF. CDR3 bases: TGTGCCAGCAGGGTCCGGGACAGGGCCTACGAGCAGTACTTC.

This chain links TRBV20-1 with TRBJ2-7, with TRBD2 matching 12 bases. CDR1 DFQATT and CDR2 SNEGSKA come from the germline V gene (reference sequence). This CDR3 comprises 20 residues. V trimming: 5 bases; J trimming: 2 bases; junction bases outside the gene matches: 22. The CDR3 DNA sequence: TGCAGTGCTGAACCTTTAGACAGGGGGCTGACTAGCGGGAGACCCTACGAGCAGTACTTC. Amino acids: CSAEPLDRGLTSGRPYEQYF.

This clonotype occurred a few times. The V gene is TRBV6-1, the J gene TRBJ2-5, with D possibly TRBD2 on 6 matching bases. V dropped 7 bases and J dropped 2 bases, with 14 bases sitting between them. The germline gives CDR1 MNHNS, CDR2 SASEGT. The CDR3 loop spans 14 amino acids. Here the CDR3 DNA reads TGTGCCAGCATCTATGGAGGGCCTCAAGAGACCCAGTACTTC. It yields the protein CASIYGGPQETQYF.

The chain recombines TRBV28 with TRBJ2-6; TRBD1 might be the D (6 bases). Trimming stripped 6 bases from V and 2 bases from J, with 11 bases between. This CDR3 is 15 amino acids long. Germline-derived CDR1 and CDR2 are MDHEN and SYDVKM. CDR3 region: CASRLGGTGANVLTF. Here the CDR3 DNA reads TGTGCCAGCAGACTAGGGGGAACTGGGGCCAACGTCCTGACTTTC.

The gene calls are TRBV7-3 and TRBJ1-4, with D unresolved. From germline, CDR1 is SGHTA and CDR2 FQGTGA. V was shortened by 6 bases and J by 7 bases, with 3 bases between the two germline ends. This CDR3 has 10 amino acids. The CDR3 DNA reads as TGTGCCAGCAGACGTGAAAAACTGTTTTTT. Protein: CASRREKLFF.

This clonotype was observed a few times. This chain joins TRBV6-2 or TRBV6-3 and TRBJ1-5, with TRBD1 as a possible D gene (5 bases). The CDR3 is 14 amino acids. The V end was cut by 6 bases, the J end by 5 bases, with 14 bases between. Germline V CDR1 and CDR2: MNHEY, SVGEGT. Here the CDR3 DNA reads TGTGCCAGCAGAAATCGTCCGGGGGATCAGCCCCAGCATTTT. It translates to CASRNRPGDQPQHF.

CDR3 amino acids: CASSEGGDWWQGDGDTQYF. In nucleotides, the CDR3 is TGTGCCAGCAGTGAAGGGGGGGATTGGTGGCAGGGGGACGGAGATACGCAGTATTTT. This rearrangement joins TRBV25-1 to TRBJ2-3; either TRBD1 or TRBD2 may supply D (7 bases each). This CDR3 is 19 amino acids long. Per germline, CDR1 MGHDK and CDR2 SYGVNS. Trimming removed 2 bases from V and 5 bases from J, with 26 bases in between. The entire variable domain, with the rest obtained from reference TRBV25-1 and TRBJ2-3, is as follows: EADIYQTPRYLVIGTGKKITLECSQTMGHDKMYWYQQDPGMELHLIHYSYGVNSTEKGDLSSESTVSRIRTEHFPLTLESARPSHTSQYLCASSEGGDWWQGDGDTQYFGPGTRLTVL.